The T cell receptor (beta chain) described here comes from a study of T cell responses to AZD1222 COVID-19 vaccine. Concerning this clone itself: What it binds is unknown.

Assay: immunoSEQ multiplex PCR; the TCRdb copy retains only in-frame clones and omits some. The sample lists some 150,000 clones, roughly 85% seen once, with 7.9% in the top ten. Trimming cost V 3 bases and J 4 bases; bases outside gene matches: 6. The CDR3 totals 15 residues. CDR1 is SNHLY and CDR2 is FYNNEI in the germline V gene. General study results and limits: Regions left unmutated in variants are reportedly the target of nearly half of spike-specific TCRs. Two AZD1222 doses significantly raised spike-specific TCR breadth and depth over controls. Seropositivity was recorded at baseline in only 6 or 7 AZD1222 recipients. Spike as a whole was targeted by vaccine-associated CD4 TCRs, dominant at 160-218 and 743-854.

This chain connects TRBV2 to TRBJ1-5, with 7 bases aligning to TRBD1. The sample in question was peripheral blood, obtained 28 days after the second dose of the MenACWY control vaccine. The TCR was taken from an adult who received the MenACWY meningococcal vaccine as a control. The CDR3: CASSDPGTENQPQHF. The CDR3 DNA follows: TGTGCCAGCAGTGACCCCGGGACAGAGAATCAGCCCCAGCATTTT.